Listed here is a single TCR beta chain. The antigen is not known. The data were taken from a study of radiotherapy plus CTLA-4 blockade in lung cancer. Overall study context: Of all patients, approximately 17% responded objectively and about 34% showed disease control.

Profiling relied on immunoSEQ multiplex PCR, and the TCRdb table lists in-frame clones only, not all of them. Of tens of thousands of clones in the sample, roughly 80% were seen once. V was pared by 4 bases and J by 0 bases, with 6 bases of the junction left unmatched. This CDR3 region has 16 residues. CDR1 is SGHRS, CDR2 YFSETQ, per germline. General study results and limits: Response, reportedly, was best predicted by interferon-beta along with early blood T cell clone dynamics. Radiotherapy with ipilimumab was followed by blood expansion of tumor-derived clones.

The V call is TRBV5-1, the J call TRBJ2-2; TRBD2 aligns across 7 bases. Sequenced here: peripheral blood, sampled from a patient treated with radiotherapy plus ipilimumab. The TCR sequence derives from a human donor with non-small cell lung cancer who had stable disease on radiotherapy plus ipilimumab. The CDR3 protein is CASSVGGTANTGELFF. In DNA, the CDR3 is TGCGCCAGCAGCGTGGGAGGGACCGCGAACACCGGGGAGCTGTTTTTT.